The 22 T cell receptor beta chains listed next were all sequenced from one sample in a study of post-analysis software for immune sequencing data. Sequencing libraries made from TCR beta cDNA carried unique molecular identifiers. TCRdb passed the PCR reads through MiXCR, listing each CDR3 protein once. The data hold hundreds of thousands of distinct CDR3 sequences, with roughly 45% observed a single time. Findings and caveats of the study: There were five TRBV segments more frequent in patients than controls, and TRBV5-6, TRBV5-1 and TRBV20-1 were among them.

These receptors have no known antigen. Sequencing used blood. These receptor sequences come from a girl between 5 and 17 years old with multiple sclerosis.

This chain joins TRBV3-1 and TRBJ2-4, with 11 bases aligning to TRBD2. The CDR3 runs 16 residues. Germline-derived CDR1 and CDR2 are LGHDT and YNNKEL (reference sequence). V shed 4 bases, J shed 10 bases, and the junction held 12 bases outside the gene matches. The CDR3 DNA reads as TGTGCCAGCAGCCTCCACTCGGGAGTAGCGGGGGGGATTCAGTACTTC. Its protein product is CASSLHSGVAGGIQYF. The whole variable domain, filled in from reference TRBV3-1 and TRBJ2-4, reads DTAVSQTPKYLVTQMGNDKSIKCEQNLGHDTMYWYKQDSKKFLKIMFSYNNKELIINETVPNRFSPKSPDKAHLNLHINSLELGDSAVYFCASSLHSGVAGGIQYFGAGTRLSVL.

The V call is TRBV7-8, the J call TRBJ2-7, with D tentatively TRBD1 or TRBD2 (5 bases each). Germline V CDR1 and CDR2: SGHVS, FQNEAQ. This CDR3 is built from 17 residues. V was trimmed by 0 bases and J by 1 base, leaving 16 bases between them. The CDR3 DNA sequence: TGTGCCAGCAGCTTAGCGTACGCAGGGAGCCCTTCCTACGAGCAGTACTTC. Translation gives CASSLAYAGSPSYEQYF.

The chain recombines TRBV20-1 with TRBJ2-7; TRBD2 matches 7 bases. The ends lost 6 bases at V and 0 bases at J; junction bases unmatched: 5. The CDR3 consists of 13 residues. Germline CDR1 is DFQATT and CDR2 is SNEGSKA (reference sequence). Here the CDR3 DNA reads TGCAGTGCACGGGACTACGGCTCCTACGAGCAGTACTTC. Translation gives CSARDYGSYEQYF.

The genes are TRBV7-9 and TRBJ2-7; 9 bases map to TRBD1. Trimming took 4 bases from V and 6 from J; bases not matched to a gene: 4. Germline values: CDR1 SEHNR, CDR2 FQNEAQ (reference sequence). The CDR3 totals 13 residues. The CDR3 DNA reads TGTGCCAGCAGCTCGGCGACAGGGGGCGAGCAGTACTTC. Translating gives CASSSATGGEQYF. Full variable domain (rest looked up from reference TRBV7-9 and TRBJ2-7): DTGVSQNPRHKITKRGQNVTFRCDPISEHNRLYWYRQTLGQGPEFLTYFQNEAQLEKSRLLSDRFSAERPKGSFSTLEIQRTEQGDSAMYLCASSSATGGEQYFGPGTRLTVT.

The CDR3 region is CASSKGVNGQAGQPQHF. CDR3 bases: TGTGCCAGCAGCAAAGGAGTTAACGGGCAGGCAGGACAGCCCCAGCATTTT. This chain connects TRBV21-1 to TRBJ1-5; the table gives TRBD1 as D, unverified against the DNA. TRBV21-1 counts as a pseudogene. The CDR3 length is 17 residues.

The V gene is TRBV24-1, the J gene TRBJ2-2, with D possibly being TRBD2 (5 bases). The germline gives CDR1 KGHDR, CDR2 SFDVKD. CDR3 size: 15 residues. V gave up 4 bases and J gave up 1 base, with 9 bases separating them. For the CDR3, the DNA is TGTGCCACCAGTGAGTTTCGGGGGAACACCGGGGAGCTGTTTTTT. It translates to CATSEFRGNTGELFF.

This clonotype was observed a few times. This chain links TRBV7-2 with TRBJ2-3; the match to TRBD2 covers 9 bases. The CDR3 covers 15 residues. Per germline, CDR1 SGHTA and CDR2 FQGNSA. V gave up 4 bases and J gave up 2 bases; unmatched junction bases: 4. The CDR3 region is CASSSTSGFTDTQYF. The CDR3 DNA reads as TGTGCCAGCAGCTCGACTAGCGGATTCACAGATACGCAGTATTTT.

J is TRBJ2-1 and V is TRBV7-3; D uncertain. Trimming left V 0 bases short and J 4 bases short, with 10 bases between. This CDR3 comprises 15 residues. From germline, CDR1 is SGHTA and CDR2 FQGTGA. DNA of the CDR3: TGTGCCAGCAGCTTAACCGAGCGCCCATACAATGAGCAGTTCTTC. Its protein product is CASSLTERPYNEQFF.

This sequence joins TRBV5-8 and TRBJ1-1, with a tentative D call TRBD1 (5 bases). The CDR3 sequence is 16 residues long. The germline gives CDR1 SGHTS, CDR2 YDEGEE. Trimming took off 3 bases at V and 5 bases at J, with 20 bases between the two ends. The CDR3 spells CASSWPGRQRGTEAFF. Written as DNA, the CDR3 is TGTGCCAGCAGCTGGCCAGGGAGGCAGCGGGGAACTGAAGCTTTCTTT.

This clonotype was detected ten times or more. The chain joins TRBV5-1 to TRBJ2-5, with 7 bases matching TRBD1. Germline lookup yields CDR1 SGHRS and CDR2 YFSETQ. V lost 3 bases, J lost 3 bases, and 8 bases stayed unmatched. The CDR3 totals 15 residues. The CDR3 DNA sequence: TGCGCCAGCAGCTATGCCGGGACAGAAAAAGAGACCCAGTACTTC. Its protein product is CASSYAGTEKETQYF.

The CDR3 here is CASSLSVDRRMSYEQYF. In DNA form, the CDR3 reads TGTGCCAGCAGTTTAAGTGTGGACAGGAGGATGTCCTACGAGCAGTACTTC. The gene calls are TRBV12-3 or TRBV12-4 and TRBJ2-7, with 7 bases identical to TRBD1. V lost 2 bases, J lost 1 base, and 11 bases stayed unmatched. The CDR3 sequence is 17 residues long.

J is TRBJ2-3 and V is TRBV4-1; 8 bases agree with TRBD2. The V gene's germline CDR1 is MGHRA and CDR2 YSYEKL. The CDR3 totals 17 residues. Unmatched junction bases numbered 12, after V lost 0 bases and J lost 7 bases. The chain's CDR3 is CASSQDQVAGYVYTQYF. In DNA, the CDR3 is TGCGCCAGCAGCCAAGATCAGGTAGCGGGATATGTGTATACGCAGTATTTT.

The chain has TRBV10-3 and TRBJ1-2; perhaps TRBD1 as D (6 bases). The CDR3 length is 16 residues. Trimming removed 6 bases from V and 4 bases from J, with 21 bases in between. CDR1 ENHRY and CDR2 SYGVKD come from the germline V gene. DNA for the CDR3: TGTGCCATCAGACCTACGACAGGAGCCGCCCCCTATGGCTACACCTTC. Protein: CAIRPTTGAAPYGYTF.

This chain's CDR3 is CSAGMRQGSFTEAFF. DNA for the CDR3: TGCAGTGCTGGAATGAGGCAGGGATCGTTCACTGAAGCTTTCTTT. This chain uses TRBV20-1 with TRBJ1-1; D is possibly TRBD1 (5 bases). This CDR3 has 15 amino acids. V dropped 5 bases and J dropped 4 bases, with 20 bases sitting between them. The germline V gene has CDR1 DFQATT and CDR2 SNEGSKA (reference sequence).

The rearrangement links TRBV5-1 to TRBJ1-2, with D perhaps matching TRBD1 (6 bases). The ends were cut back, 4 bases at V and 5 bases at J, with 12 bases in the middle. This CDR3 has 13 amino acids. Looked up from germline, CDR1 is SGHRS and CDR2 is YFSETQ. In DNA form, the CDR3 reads TGCGCCAGCAGCCCGGACAGCCGGTATGGCTACACCTTC. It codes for CASSPDSRYGYTF.

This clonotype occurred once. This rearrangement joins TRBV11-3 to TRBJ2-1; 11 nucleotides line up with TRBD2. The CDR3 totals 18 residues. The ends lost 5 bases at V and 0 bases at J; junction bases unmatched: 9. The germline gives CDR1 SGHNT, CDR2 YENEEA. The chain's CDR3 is CASSERTSGRSSYNEQFF. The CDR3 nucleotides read TGTGCCAGCAGCGAGCGGACTAGCGGGCGGAGCTCCTACAATGAGCAGTTCTTC.

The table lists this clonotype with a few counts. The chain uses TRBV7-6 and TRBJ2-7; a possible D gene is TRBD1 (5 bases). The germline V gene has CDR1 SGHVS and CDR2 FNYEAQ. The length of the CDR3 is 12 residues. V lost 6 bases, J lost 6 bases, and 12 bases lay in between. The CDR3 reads CASRSGFGEQYF. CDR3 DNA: TGTGCCAGCAGATCAGGGTTCGGCGAGCAGTACTTC.

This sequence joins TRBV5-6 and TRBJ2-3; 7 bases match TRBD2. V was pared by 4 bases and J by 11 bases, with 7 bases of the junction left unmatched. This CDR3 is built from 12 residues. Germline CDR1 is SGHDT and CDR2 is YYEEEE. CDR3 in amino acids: CASSQFREVQYF. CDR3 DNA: TGTGCCAGCAGCCAGTTTCGGGAGGTGCAGTATTTT.

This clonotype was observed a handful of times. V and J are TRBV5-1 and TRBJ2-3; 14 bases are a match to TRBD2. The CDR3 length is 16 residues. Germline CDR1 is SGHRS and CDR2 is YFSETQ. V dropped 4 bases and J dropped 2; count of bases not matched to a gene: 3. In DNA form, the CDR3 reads TGCGCCAGCAGCGTGGGACTAGCGGGGGACACAGATACGCAGTATTTT. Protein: CASSVGLAGDTDTQYF.

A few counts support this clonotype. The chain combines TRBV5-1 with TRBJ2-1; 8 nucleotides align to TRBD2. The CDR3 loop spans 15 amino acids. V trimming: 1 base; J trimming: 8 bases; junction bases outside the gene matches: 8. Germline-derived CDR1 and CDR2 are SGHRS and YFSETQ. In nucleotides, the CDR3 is TGCGCCAGCAGCTTGTTGGCGGGGGGTGGCTATGAGCAGTTCTTC. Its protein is CASSLLAGGGYEQFF.

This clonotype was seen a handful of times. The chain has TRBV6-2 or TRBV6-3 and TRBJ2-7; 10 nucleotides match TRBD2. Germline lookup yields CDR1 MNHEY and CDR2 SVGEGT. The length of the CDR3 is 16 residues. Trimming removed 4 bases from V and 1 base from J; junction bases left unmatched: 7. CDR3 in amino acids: CASSSSSGSTSYEQYF. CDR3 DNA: TGTGCCAGCAGTTCCTCTAGCGGGAGTACATCCTACGAGCAGTACTTC.

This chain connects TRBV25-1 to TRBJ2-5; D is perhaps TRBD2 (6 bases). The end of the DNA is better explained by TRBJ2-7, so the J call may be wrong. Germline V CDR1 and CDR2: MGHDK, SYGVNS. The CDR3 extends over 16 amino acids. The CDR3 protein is CASSDQIGHRRDEQYF. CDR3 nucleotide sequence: TGTGCCAGCAGTGATCAAATCGGACACCGGAGGGACGAGCAGTACTTC.